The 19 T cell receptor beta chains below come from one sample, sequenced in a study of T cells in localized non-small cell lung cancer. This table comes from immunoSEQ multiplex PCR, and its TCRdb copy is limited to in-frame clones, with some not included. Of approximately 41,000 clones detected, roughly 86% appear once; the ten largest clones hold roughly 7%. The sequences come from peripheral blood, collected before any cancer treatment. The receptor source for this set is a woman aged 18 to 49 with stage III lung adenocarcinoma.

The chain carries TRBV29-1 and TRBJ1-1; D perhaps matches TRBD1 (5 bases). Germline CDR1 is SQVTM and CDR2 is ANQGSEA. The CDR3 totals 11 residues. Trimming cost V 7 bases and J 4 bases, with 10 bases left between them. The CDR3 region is CSAGQGTEAFF. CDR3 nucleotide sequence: TGCAGCGCCGGTCAGGGCACTGAAGCTTTCTTT.

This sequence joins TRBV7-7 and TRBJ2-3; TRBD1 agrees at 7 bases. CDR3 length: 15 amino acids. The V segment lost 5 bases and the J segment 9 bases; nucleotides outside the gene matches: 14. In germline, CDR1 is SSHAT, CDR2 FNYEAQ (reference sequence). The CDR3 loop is CASSLQTGNFETQYF. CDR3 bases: TGTGCCAGCAGCCTTCAGACAGGGAACTTTGAAACGCAGTATTTT.

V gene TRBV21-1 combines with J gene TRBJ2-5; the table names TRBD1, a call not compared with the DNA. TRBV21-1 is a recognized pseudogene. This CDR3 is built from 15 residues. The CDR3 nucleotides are TGTGCCAGCAGCAAAGTAACAGGCGACTGCAAGACCCAGTACTTC. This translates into CASSKVTGDCKTQYF.

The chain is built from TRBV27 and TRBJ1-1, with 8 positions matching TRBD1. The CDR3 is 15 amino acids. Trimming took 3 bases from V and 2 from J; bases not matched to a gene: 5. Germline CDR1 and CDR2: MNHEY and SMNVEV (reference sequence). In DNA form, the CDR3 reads TGTGCCAGCAGTTTCTCCCCAGGGGGCAACACTGAAGCTTTCTTT. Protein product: CASSFSPGGNTEAFF.

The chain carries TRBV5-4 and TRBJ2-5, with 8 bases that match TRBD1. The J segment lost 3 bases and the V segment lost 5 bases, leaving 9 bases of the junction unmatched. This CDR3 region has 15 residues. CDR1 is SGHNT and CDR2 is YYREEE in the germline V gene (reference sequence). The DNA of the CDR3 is TGTGCCAGCAGGGCGGGACAGGCTCGTGAAGAGACCCAGTACTTC. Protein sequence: CASRAGQAREETQYF.

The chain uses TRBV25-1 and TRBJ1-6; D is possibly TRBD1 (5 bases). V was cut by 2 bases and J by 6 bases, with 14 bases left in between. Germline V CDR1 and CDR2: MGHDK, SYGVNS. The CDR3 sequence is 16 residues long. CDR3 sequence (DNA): TGTGCCAGCAGTGAAGGGCCGGGACGCTCTAATTCACCCCTCCACTTT. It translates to CASSEGPGRSNSPLHF.

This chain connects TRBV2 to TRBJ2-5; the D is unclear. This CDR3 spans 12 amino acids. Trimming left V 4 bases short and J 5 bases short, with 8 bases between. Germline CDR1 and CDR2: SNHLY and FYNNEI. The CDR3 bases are TGTGCCAGCAGTGTCGATCGGGAGACCCAGTACTTC. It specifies CASSVDRETQYF.

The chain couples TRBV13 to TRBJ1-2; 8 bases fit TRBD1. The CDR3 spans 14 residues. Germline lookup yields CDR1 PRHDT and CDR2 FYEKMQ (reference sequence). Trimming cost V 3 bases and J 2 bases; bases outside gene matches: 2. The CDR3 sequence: CASSFQGANYGYTF. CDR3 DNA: TGTGCCAGCAGCTTCCAGGGGGCAAACTATGGCTACACCTTC.

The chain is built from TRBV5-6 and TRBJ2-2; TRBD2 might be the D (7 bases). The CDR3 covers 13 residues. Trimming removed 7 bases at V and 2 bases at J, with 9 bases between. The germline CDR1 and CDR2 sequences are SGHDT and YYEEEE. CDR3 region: CASRGANTGELFF. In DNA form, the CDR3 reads TGTGCCAGCCGGGGGGCAAACACCGGGGAGCTGTTTTTT.

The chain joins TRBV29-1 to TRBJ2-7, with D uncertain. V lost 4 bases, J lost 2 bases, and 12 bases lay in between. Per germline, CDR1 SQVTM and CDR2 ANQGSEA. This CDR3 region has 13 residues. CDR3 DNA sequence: TGCAGCGTTGGGGCCGCAGCTACCTACGAGCAGTACTTC. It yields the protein CSVGAAATYEQYF.

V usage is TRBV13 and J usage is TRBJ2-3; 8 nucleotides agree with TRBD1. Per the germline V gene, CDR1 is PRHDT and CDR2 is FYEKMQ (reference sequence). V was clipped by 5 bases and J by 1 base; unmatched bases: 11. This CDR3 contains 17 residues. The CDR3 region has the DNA TGTGCCAGCAGCCTGGGACAGGACCCATCTGGCACAGATACGCAGTATTTT. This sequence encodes CASSLGQDPSGTDTQYF.

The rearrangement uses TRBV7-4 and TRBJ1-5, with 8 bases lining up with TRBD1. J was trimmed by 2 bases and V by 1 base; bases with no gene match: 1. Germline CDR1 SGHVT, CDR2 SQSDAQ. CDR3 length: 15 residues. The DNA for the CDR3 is TGTGCCAGCAGCTTAGTACAGGGGGGCAATCAGCCCCAGCATTTT. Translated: CASSLVQGGNQPQHF.

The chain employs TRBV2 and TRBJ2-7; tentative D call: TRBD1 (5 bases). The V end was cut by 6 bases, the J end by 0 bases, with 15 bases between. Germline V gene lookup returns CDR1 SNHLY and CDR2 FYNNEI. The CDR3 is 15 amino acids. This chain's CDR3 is CASRGQDTSSYEQYF. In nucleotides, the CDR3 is TGTGCCAGCAGAGGGCAGGACACAAGCTCCTACGAGCAGTACTTC.

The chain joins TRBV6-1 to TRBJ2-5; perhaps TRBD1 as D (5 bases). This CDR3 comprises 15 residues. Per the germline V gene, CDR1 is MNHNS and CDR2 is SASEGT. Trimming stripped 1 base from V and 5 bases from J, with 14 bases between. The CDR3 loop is CASSEGQGVGETQYF. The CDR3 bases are TGTGCCAGCAGTGAAGGGCAAGGGGTAGGGGAGACCCAGTACTTC.

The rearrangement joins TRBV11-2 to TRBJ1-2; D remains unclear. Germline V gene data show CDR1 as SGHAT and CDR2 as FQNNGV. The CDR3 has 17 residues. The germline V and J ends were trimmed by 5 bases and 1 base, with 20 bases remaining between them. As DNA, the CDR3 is TGTGCCAGCAGCCCGCCTGGACGGCGGAAGGGTAACTATGGCTACACCTTC. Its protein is CASSPPGRRKGNYGYTF.

CDR3 sequence: CASSPGGAEQFF. The CDR3 bases are TGTGCCAGCAGTCCCGGGGGGGCGGAGCAGTTCTTC. This rearrangement joins TRBV7-3 to TRBJ2-1, with 8 nucleotides matching TRBD2. Trimming removed 6 bases from V and 10 bases from J; junction bases left unmatched: 5. Germline V gives CDR1 SGHTA, CDR2 FQGTGA. This CDR3 has 12 residues.

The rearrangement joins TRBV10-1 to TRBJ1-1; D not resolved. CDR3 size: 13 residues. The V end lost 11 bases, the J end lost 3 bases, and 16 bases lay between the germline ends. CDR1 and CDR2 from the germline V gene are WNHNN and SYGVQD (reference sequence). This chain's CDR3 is CAAEPGVDTEAFF. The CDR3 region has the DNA TGCGCCGCCGAACCCGGGGTGGACACTGAAGCTTTCTTT.

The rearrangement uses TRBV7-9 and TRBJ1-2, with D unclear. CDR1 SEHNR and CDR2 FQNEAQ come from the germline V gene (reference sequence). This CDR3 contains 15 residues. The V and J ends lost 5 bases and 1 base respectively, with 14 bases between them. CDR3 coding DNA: TGTGCCAGCAGCCCCCCTTTGGGATTTAACTATGGCTACACCTTC. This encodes CASSPPLGFNYGYTF.

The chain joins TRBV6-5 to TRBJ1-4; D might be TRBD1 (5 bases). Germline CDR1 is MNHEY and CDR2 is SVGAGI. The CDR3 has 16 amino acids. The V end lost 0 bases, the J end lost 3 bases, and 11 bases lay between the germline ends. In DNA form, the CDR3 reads TGTGCCAGCAGTTACTCACCGACGGGGGCTAATGAAAAACTGTTTTTT. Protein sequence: CASSYSPTGANEKLFF.